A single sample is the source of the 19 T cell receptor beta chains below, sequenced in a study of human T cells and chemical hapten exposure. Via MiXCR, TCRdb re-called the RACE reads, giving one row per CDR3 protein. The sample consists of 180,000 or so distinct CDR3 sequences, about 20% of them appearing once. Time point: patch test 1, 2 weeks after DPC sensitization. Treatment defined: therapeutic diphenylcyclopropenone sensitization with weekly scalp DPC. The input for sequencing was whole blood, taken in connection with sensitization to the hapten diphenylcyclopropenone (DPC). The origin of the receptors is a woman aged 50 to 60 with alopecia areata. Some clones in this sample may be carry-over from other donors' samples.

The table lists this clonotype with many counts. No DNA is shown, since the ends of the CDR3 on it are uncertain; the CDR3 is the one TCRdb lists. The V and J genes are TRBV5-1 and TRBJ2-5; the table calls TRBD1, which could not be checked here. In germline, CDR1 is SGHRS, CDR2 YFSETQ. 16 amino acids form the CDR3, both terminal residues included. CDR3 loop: CASSHSSSGPQETQYF.

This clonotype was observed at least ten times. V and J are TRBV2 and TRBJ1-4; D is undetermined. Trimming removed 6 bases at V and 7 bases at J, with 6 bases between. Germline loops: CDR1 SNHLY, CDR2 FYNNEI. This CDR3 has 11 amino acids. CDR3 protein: CASRIGEKLFF. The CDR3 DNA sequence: TGTGCCAGCAGAATAGGTGAAAAACTGTTTTTT.

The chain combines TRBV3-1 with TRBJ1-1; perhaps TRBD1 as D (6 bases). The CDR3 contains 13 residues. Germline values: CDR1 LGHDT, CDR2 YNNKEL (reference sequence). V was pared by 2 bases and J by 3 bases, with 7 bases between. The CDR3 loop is CASSQNRDTEAFF. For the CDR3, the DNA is TGTGCCAGCAGCCAAAACAGGGACACTGAAGCTTTCTTT.

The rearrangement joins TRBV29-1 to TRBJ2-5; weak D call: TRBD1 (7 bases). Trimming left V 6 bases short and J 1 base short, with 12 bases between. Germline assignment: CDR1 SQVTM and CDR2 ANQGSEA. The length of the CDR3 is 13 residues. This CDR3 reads CSVGGQFQETQYF. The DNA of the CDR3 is TGCAGCGTGGGGGGACAGTTCCAAGAGACCCAGTACTTC.

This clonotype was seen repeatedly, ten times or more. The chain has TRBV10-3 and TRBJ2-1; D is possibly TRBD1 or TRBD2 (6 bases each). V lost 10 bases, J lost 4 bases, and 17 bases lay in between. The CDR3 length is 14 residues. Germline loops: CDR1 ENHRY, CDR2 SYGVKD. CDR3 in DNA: TGTGCCACCAAGGGGGGTGAGGGGTACAATGAGCAGTTCTTC. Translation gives CATKGGEGYNEQFF.

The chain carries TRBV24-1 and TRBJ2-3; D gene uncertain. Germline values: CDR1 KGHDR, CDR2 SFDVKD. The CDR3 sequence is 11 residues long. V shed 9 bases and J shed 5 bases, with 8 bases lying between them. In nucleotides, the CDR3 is TGTGCCACCTCACGGCTAGATACGCAGTATTTT. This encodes CATSRLDTQYF.

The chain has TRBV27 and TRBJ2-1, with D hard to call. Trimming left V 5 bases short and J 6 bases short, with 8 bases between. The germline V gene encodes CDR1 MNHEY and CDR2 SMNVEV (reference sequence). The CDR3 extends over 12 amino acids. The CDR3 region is CASSHTGNEQFF. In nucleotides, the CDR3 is TGTGCCAGCAGTCACACCGGCAATGAGCAGTTCTTC.

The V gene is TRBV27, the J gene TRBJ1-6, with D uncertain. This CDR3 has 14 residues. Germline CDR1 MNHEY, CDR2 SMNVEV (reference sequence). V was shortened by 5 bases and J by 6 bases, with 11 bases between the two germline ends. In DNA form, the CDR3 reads TGTGCCAGCAGTACCTCCTTCATTAATTCACCCCTCCACTTT. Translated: CASSTSFINSPLHF.

For the CDR3, the DNA is TGCGCCAGCAGCAACGGGACAGGGTCCTACAATGAGCAGTTCTTC. This translates into CASSNGTGSYNEQFF. The V call is TRBV5-1, the J call TRBJ2-1, with TRBD1 matching 9 bases. Germline V CDR1 and CDR2: SGHRS, YFSETQ. V lost 4 bases and J lost 1; bases outside the gene matches: 3. The CDR3 totals 15 residues.

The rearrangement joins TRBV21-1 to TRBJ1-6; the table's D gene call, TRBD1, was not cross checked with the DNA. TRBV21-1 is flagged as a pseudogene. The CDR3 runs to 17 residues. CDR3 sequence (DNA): TGTGCCAGCAGCAAAGTATGCAGGGGGCAGGTTAATTCACCCCTCCACTTT. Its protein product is CASSKVCRGQVNSPLHF.

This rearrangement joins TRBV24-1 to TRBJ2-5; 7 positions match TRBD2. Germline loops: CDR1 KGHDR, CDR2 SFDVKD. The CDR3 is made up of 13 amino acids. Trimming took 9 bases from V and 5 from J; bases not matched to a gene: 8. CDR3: CATYGRARETQYF. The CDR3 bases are TGTGCCACCTATGGGAGGGCTCGGGAGACCCAGTACTTC.

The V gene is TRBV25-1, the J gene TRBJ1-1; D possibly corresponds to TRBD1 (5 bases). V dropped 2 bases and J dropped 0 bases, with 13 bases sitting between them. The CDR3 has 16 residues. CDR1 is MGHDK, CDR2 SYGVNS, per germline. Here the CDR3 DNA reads TGTGCCAGCAGTGAAACGCGGGGGGGTATGAACACTGAAGCTTTCTTT. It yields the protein CASSETRGGMNTEAFF.

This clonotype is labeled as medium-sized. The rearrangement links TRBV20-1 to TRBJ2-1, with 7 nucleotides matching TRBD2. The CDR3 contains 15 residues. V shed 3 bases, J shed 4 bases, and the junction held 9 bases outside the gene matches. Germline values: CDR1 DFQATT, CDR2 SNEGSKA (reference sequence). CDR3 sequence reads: CSASASRLAYNEQFF. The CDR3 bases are TGCAGTGCTAGCGCCTCCCGACTAGCATACAATGAGCAGTTCTTC.

The CDR3 region has the DNA TGCGCCAGCAGCAAACCCGACAGCCTTGAAGCTTTCTTT. This sequence encodes CASSKPDSLEAFF. The J gene is TRBJ1-1, the V gene TRBV5-1; possibly TRBD1 for D (5 bases). Trimming removed 4 bases at V and 7 bases at J, with 14 bases between. CDR3 size: 13 residues. CDR1 SGHRS and CDR2 YFSETQ come from the germline V gene. The whole variable domain, remainder taken from reference TRBV5-1 and TRBJ1-1, is KAGVTQTPRYLIKTRGQQVTLSCSPISGHRSVSWYQQTPGQGLQFLFEYFSETQRNKGNFPGRFSGRQFSNSRSEMNVSTLELGDSALYLCASSKPDSLEAFFGQGTRLTVV.

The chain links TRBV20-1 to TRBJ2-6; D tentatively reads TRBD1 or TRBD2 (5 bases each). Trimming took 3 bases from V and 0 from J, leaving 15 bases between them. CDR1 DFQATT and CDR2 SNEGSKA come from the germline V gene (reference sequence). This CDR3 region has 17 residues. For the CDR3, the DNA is TGCAGTGCTAGCGGTCAGGGACCCATCTCTGGGGCCAACGTCCTGACTTTC. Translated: CSASGQGPISGANVLTF.

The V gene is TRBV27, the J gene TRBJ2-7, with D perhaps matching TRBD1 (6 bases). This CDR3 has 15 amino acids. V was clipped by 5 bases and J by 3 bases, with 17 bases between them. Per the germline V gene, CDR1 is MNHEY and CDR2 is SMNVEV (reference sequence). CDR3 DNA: TGTGCCAGCAGTCTGTCGACAGGTTCCAACTACGAGCAGTACTTC. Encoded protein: CASSLSTGSNYEQYF.

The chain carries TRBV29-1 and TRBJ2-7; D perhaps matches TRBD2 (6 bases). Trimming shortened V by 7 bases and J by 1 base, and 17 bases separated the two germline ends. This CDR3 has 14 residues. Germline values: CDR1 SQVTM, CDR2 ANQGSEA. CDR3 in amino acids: CSGGEGSTSYEQYF. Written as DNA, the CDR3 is TGCAGCGGGGGGGAAGGCTCAACTTCCTACGAGCAGTACTTC.

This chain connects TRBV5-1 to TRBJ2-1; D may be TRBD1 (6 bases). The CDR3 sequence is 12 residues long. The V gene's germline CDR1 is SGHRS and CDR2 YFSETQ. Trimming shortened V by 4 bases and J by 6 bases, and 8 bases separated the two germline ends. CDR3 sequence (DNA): TGCGCCAGCAGCCCGGACAGCAATGAGCAGTTCTTC. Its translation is CASSPDSNEQFF.

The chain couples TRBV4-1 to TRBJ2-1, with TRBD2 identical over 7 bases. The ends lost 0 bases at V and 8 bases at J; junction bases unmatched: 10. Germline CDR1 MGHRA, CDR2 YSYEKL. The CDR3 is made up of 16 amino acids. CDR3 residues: CASSQELGTSVHEQFF. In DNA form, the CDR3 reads TGCGCCAGCAGCCAAGAATTGGGCACTAGCGTCCATGAGCAGTTCTTC.